This T cell receptor beta chain was recorded in a study of identical twins. The study, taken as a whole, reports: Invariant MAIT and iNKT cells could partly confound zero-insertion analyses. Cord blood's abundant beta clonotypes had fewer insertions, unlike memory repertoires.

TCRdb recomputed calls from the 5' RACE reads with MiXCR, one row per CDR3 protein. This table holds under 300,000 distinct CDR3 sequences, 6% to 7% found once. This clonotype has a handful of counts. The antigen remains undetermined. The CDR3 extends over 15 amino acids. Germline V CDR1 and CDR2: LGHDT, YNNKEL (reference sequence). V lost 2 bases and J lost 6, with 13 bases in between. The same data also went into a second study, on T cells expressing NK-cell markers.

This receptor was obtained from a woman aged 18-29 years in good health. This chain joins TRBV3-1 and TRBJ2-2; the D is unclear. Sequenced sample: CD8+ T cells sorted from blood. This chain's CDR3 is CASSQSWDGAGELFF. CDR3 DNA: TGTGCCAGCAGCCAAAGCTGGGATGGGGCCGGGGAGCTGTTTTTT.